This entry lists 25 T cell receptor beta chains sequenced from one sample in a study of blood T cell repertoires in COVID-19. The protocol was immunoSEQ multiplex PCR, while the TCRdb copy is restricted to in-frame clones and leaves out a portion. This table has about 120,000 clones, around 81% appearing once. The sequenced material came from peripheral blood. These receptors came from a man aged 60 to 75 with acute or convalescent COVID-19.

The chain employs TRBV27 and TRBJ2-7; 8 bases fit TRBD2. Per the germline V gene, CDR1 is MNHEY and CDR2 is SMNVEV (reference sequence). CDR3 length equals 14 residues. With V trimmed by 9 bases and J by 4 bases, 11 bases remained unmatched. CDR3 sequence (DNA): TGTGCCAGTTCTGGGGGCGGGAGGTTATACGAGCAGTACTTC. Amino acids: CASSGGGRLYEQYF.

The chain couples TRBV12-3 or TRBV12-4 to TRBJ1-2, with D uncertain. V was pared by 4 bases and J by 6 bases, with 6 bases between. This CDR3 spans 11 amino acids. CDR3 region: CASSYFHGYTF. CDR3 nucleotide sequence: TGTGCCAGCAGTTACTTCCATGGCTACACCTTC.

V gene TRBV5-8 combines with J gene TRBJ2-5, with D maybe TRBD2 (6 bases). The CDR3 spans 17 residues. Germline-derived CDR1 and CDR2 are SGHTS and YDEGEE. The V gene lost 7 bases and the J gene lost 4 bases, with 26 bases spanning the gap. CDR3 in DNA: TGTGCCAGCCCGCAGGGACTTAACATCCCGTTGGGAGAGACCCAGTACTTC. It translates to CASPQGLNIPLGETQYF. Full variable domain (outside the CDR3, taken from reference TRBV5-8 and TRBJ2-5): EAGVTQSPTHLIKTRGQQATLRCSPISGHTSVYWYQQALGLGLQFLLWYDEGEERNRGNFPPRFSGRQFPNYSSELNVNALELEDSALYLCASPQGLNIPLGETQYFGPGTRLLVL.

V usage is TRBV30 and J usage is TRBJ1-1; D gene ambiguous. The germline V and J ends were trimmed by 0 bases and 3 bases, with 8 bases remaining between them. The germline gives CDR1 GTSNPN, CDR2 SVGIG (reference sequence). The CDR3 spans 13 residues. Here the CDR3 reads CAWSVSGYTEAFF. CDR3 nucleotide sequence: TGTGCCTGGAGTGTCTCCGGGTACACTGAAGCTTTCTTT.

The CDR3 DNA reads TGCGCCAGCAGTGAGTGGCACATCGGGAACACCATATATTTT. Translated, it gives CASSEWHIGNTIYF. The chain joins TRBV10-2 to TRBJ1-3; the D is unclear. Looked up from germline, CDR1 is WSHSY and CDR2 is SAAADI. The ends were cut back, 1 base at V and 7 bases at J, with 11 bases in the middle. The CDR3 extends over 14 amino acids.

This chain links TRBV28 with TRBJ2-7; perhaps TRBD1 as D (5 bases). V lost 5 bases, J lost 3 bases, and 20 bases lay in between. The CDR3 consists of 16 residues. Germline CDR1 and CDR2: MDHEN and SYDVKM. The CDR3 loop reads CASSIRFQGFRYEQYF. In nucleotides, the CDR3 is TGTGCCAGCAGTATAAGATTCCAGGGATTCCGCTACGAGCAGTACTTC.

This rearrangement joins TRBV10-3 to TRBJ2-1; D is uncertain. Trimming left V 7 bases short and J 2 bases short, with 21 bases between. The CDR3 covers 17 residues. Germline V gene lookup returns CDR1 ENHRY and CDR2 SYGVKD. In DNA, the CDR3 is TGTGCCATCACCCCTTCCCTACGCGGAGCTACCTACAATGAGCAGTTCTTC. Translating it yields CAITPSLRGATYNEQFF.

This clone occurred once. The chain employs TRBV2 and TRBJ2-5; D perhaps matches TRBD2 (6 bases). The CDR3 has 13 residues. The V end lost 7 bases, the J end lost 7 bases, and 16 bases lay between the germline ends. Germline-derived CDR1 and CDR2 are SNHLY and FYNNEI. The CDR3 loop reads CASMAGSAGTQYF. CDR3 nucleotides: TGTGCCAGCATGGCGGGATCAGCCGGGACCCAGTACTTC. The full variable domain, its missing parts supplied by reference TRBV2 and TRBJ2-5, is EPEVTQTPSHQVTQMGQEVILRCVPISNHLYFYWYRQILGQKVEFLVSFYNNEISEKSEIFDDQFSVERPDGSNFTLKIRSTKLEDSAMYFCASMAGSAGTQYFGPGTRLLVL.

The chain combines TRBV2 with TRBJ2-6, with D maybe TRBD1 (5 bases). Germline V gene sequence: CDR1 SNHLY, CDR2 FYNNEI. The V gene lost 2 bases and the J gene lost 4 bases, with 9 bases spanning the gap. The CDR3 extends over 15 amino acids. The CDR3 protein is CASSEPGYGANVLTF. CDR3 nucleotides: TGTGCCAGCAGTGAACCAGGGTACGGGGCCAACGTCCTGACTTTC.

The chain uses TRBV5-4 and TRBJ2-3; D is perhaps TRBD2 (5 bases). The length of the CDR3 is 12 residues. V was trimmed by 4 bases and J by 8 bases, leaving 11 bases between them. CDR1 SGHNT and CDR2 YYREEE come from the germline V gene (reference sequence). The CDR3 nucleotides read TGTGCCAGCAGCCCCTCTAGCAGTACGCAGTATTTT. Encoded protein: CASSPSSSTQYF.

The chain recombines TRBV29-1 with TRBJ1-3; no firm D call. Germline CDR1 and CDR2: SQVTM and ANQGSEA. With 7 bases removed from V and 2 bases from J, the gap between germline ends came to 9 bases. The CDR3 is 12 amino acids. Here the CDR3 DNA reads TGCAGCGGAGGTAGCGCTGGAAACACCATATATTTT. Protein: CSGGSAGNTIYF.

This clone was recorded once. The V and J genes are TRBV3-1 (or the pseudogene TRBV3-2) and TRBJ2-1; 7 nucleotides agree with TRBD2. With 4 bases clipped from V and 9 bases from J, the junction kept 12 bases outside the gene matches. This CDR3 contains 15 residues. Germline lookup yields CDR1 LGHDT and CDR2 YNNKEL (reference sequence). The CDR3 DNA is TGTGCCAGCAGCCCGACTAGCTCCCCGGTAAGTGAGCAGTTCTTC. Translation: CASSPTSSPVSEQFF.

Turning to this clone: Other DNA sequences of this sample code for an identical CDR3. The chain combines TRBV2 with TRBJ2-2, with D possibly matching TRBD2 (6 bases). V was clipped by 6 bases and J by 2 bases, with 13 bases between them. This CDR3 has 15 amino acids. CDR1 is SNHLY and CDR2 is FYNNEI in the germline V gene. The CDR3 sequence is CASRGTQGNTGELFF. The CDR3 region has the DNA TGTGCCAGCAGGGGGACTCAAGGTAACACCGGGGAGCTGTTTTTT.

A single count supports this clone. The chain combines TRBV7-9 with TRBJ1-2; D call uncertain. V lost 5 bases to trimming and J lost 4 bases, with 14 bases between them. The CDR3 spans 14 residues. The germline gives CDR1 SEHNR, CDR2 FQNEAQ (reference sequence). This chain's CDR3 is CASSQMQSFYGYTF. In nucleotides, the CDR3 is TGTGCCAGCAGCCAAATGCAGTCTTTCTATGGCTACACCTTC.

This clone was detected once. The chain couples TRBV7-3 to TRBJ2-3; D gene uncertain. With 3 bases removed from V and 1 base from J, the gap between germline ends came to 8 bases. The germline V gene has CDR1 SGHTA and CDR2 FQGTGA. The CDR3 has 14 amino acids. The DNA of the CDR3 is TGTGCCAGCAGCTTGGGCTTGGGCACAGATACGCAGTATTTT. Its protein product is CASSLGLGTDTQYF.

The chain is built from TRBV7-9 and TRBJ1-5, with D hard to call. Trimming pared 2 bases from V and 7 bases from J, leaving 9 bases between. Germline CDR1 is SEHNR and CDR2 is FQNEAQ (reference sequence). The CDR3 consists of 13 residues. The CDR3 DNA sequence: TGTGCCAGCAGCTTATCTGTTGGCCAGCCCCAGCATTTT. It codes for CASSLSVGQPQHF.

This clone was recorded only once. The rearrangement links TRBV28 to TRBJ1-2, with 8 nucleotides matching TRBD1. Germline values: CDR1 MDHEN, CDR2 SYDVKM. This CDR3 is built from 14 residues. Trimming removed 8 bases from V and 4 bases from J; junction bases left unmatched: 9. The CDR3 DNA sequence: TGTGCCAGCGTCCCAGGGGGCGCGTCCTATGGCTACACCTTC. Translating it yields CASVPGGASYGYTF.

The chain has TRBV28 and TRBJ2-3; tentatively, D is TRBD2 (5 bases). Per the germline V gene, CDR1 is MDHEN and CDR2 is SYDVKM. The CDR3 has 14 amino acids. The V end was cut by 4 bases, the J end by 9 bases, with 17 bases between. CDR3 nucleotides: TGTGCCAGCAGTTCCCCCGGCGGGCTACTAACGCAGTATTTT. Its translation: CASSSPGGLLTQYF.

The chain is built from TRBV28 and TRBJ2-7; the D gene is possibly TRBD1 (5 bases). Trimming left V 8 bases short and J 2 bases short, with 10 bases between. From germline, CDR1 is MDHEN and CDR2 SYDVKM. CDR3 length: 12 residues. The CDR3 reads CASLQVTYEQYF. DNA of the CDR3: TGTGCCAGCTTACAGGTTACCTACGAGCAGTACTTC.

The chain carries TRBV28 and TRBJ1-1, with unresolved D. Germline V CDR1 and CDR2: MDHEN, SYDVKM. The CDR3 extends over 12 amino acids. The ends were cut back, 8 bases at V and 11 bases at J, with 18 bases in the middle. CDR3 sequence: CASSRVYSAAFF. The CDR3 coding sequence is TGTGCCAGCTCTCGGGTCTATTCAGCGGCTTTCTTT.

J is TRBJ2-1 and V is TRBV4-2; 12 bases map to TRBD2. The CDR3 is 15 amino acids. The J segment lost 7 bases and the V segment lost 4 bases, leaving 5 bases of the junction unmatched. CDR1 and CDR2 from the germline V gene are LGHNA and YNFKEQ. CDR3 residues: CASSPRTSGTNEQFF. The DNA for the CDR3 is TGTGCCAGCAGCCCAAGGACTAGCGGGACGAATGAGCAGTTCTTC.

The V and J genes are TRBV9 and TRBJ2-5; D remains unclear. The ends were cut back, 3 bases at V and 7 bases at J, with 16 bases in the middle. CDR3 size: 14 residues. Per germline, CDR1 SGDLS and CDR2 YYNGEE. This CDR3 reads CASSGVRGVATQYF. The CDR3 DNA reads as TGTGCCAGCAGCGGGGTAAGAGGAGTTGCGACCCAGTACTTC.

A word on this clone: One junction end disagrees with the germline gene, perhaps due to a read error. The chain joins TRBV11-2 to TRBJ1-1; D ambiguous. Looked up from germline, CDR1 is SGHAT and CDR2 is FQNNGV. This CDR3 is built from 14 residues. The CDR3 nucleotides are TGTGCCAGCAGCTTCGGGTACCTGAATACTGAAGCTTTCTTT. Translating gives CASSFGYLNTEAFF.

On this clone: The germline gene is not matched at one end of the junction; a read error may be the cause. The V gene is TRBV7-9, the J gene TRBJ1-6, with D possibly matching TRBD1 (6 bases). Germline V gene sequence: CDR1 SEHNR, CDR2 FQNEAQ (reference sequence). This CDR3 contains 15 residues. In DNA form, the CDR3 reads TGTGCCAGCAGTTTAGGGGGGGGCAGTTTTTCACCCCTCCACTTT. It translates to CASSLGGGSFSPLHF.

The chain uses TRBV28 and TRBJ1-1; D call uncertain. V was trimmed by 2 bases and J by 1 base, leaving 5 bases between them. This CDR3 is built from 13 residues. Germline V CDR1 and CDR2: MDHEN, SYDVKM. The CDR3 protein is CASSLRSNTEAFF. For the CDR3, the DNA is TGTGCCAGCAGTTTACGGTCGAACACTGAAGCTTTCTTT.